What follows are 18 T cell receptor beta chains derived from one specimen sequenced in a study of T-cell reconstitution after alpha-beta-depleted transplantation in children. Unique molecular identifiers were incorporated when the TCRbeta library was constructed. Via MiXCR, TCRdb re-called the PCR reads, giving one row per CDR3 protein. The sample includes about 600,000 distinct CDR3 sequences, approximately 12% of them seen just once. The sample here was PBMCs, mostly from graft donor cells, taken 360 days after TCRalphabeta/CD19-depleted stem cell transplant. Every receptor here comes from a male patient aged 10 to 17 who had a stem cell transplant for acute myeloid leukemia, so the T cells may come from the graft donor.

The gene calls are TRBV20-1 and TRBJ2-1; possibly TRBD2 for D (5 bases). The CDR3 loop spans 15 amino acids. Germline V CDR1 and CDR2: DFQATT, SNEGSKA (reference sequence). Between the trimmed V and J ends, which lost 0 bases and 0 bases, there was a span of 9 bases. The CDR3, as DNA: TGCAGTGCTAGAGATATAGCGTCCTCCTACAATGAGCAGTTCTTC. This encodes CSARDIASSYNEQFF.

This chain connects TRBV21-1 to TRBJ2-7; the table's D call, TRBD2, has no DNA check behind it. TRBV21-1 is labeled a pseudogene. The CDR3 is 18 residues long. This chain's CDR3 is CASRRLPTIAGMSYEQYF. CDR3 in DNA: TGTGCCAGCCGCCGTCTCCCTACCATAGCGGGAATGAGCTACGAGCAGTACTTC.

This clonotype was counted only a few times. The rearrangement uses TRBV5-5 and TRBJ2-3, with TRBD2 matching 10 bases. V trimming: 2 bases; J trimming: 2 bases; junction bases outside the gene matches: 5. This CDR3 is built from 16 residues. CDR1 is SGHKS, CDR2 YYEKEE, per germline (reference sequence). CDR3 nucleotides: TGTGCCAGCAGCTTTCGGACTAGCGGATTCACAGATACGCAGTATTTT. Residues: CASSFRTSGFTDTQYF.

This clonotype has just a few counts. The chain is built from TRBV28 and TRBJ1-2; D is uncertain. The V end lost 3 bases, the J end lost 5 bases, and 7 bases lay between the germline ends. The CDR3 sequence is 12 residues long. Per germline, CDR1 MDHEN and CDR2 SYDVKM. The CDR3 protein is CASSLDLYGYTF. CDR3 coding DNA: TGTGCCAGCAGTTTGGACTTATATGGCTACACCTTC.

Ten or more counts support this clonotype. The chain recombines TRBV5-1 with TRBJ1-1, with D uncertain. There are 15 residues in the CDR3. Germline-derived CDR1 and CDR2 are SGHRS and YFSETQ. V lost 2 bases and J lost 8, with 19 bases in between. The CDR3 nucleotides read TGCGCCAGCAGCTTAACTGACCCATGGTTCCGGGAAGCTTTCTTT. Translation gives CASSLTDPWFREAFF.

In its sample, this clonotype was seen many times. The CDR3 DNA follows: TGCAGTGCTAGACCCAACGGGGAGTGGTCGGAGACCCAGTACTTC. This encodes CSARPNGEWSETQYF. The J gene is TRBJ2-5, the V gene TRBV20-1, with D possibly being TRBD2 (5 bases). This CDR3 has 15 residues. V lost 2 bases and J lost 5, with 18 bases in between. Germline V gives CDR1 DFQATT, CDR2 SNEGSKA (reference sequence).

This clonotype was detected a few times. The gene calls are TRBV30 and TRBJ2-7; D call uncertain. The V gene's germline CDR1 is GTSNPN and CDR2 SVGIG (reference sequence). The V and J ends lost 0 bases and 6 bases respectively, with 9 bases between them. The CDR3 totals 12 residues. The CDR3 DNA reads TGTGCCTGGAGTGTATCAGGCACCGAGCAGTACTTC. It yields the protein CAWSVSGTEQYF.

This rearrangement joins TRBV7-3 to TRBJ2-1, with 11 bases fitting TRBD1. Germline CDR1 is SGHTA and CDR2 is FQGTGA. V was pared by 5 bases and J by 5 bases, with 8 bases of the junction left unmatched. The CDR3 covers 16 residues. CDR3 nucleotide sequence: TGTGCCAGCAGCCGAACCGGGACAGGGGGGAACAATGAGCAGTTCTTC. Amino acid sequence: CASSRTGTGGNNEQFF. Together with reference TRBV7-3 and TRBJ2-1, the CDR3 gives the full variable domain: GAGVSQTPSNKVTEKGKYVELRCDPISGHTALYWYRQSLGQGPEFLIYFQGTGAADDSGLPNDRFFAVRPEGSVSTLKIQRTERGDSAVYLCASSRTGTGGNNEQFFGPGTRLTVL.

J is TRBJ2-3 and V is TRBV20-1, with D tentatively TRBD2 (5 bases). Germline V gives CDR1 DFQATT, CDR2 SNEGSKA (reference sequence). The CDR3 length is 15 residues. V lost 1 base, J lost 1 base, and 12 bases lay in between. The CDR3 sequence is CSARAGMERTDTQYF. CDR3 sequence (DNA): TGCAGTGCTAGAGCGGGGATGGAGCGCACAGATACGCAGTATTTT.

Only a few counts were recorded for this clonotype. The chain is built from TRBV28 and TRBJ2-7; 7 bases match TRBD1. Germline assignment: CDR1 MDHEN and CDR2 SYDVKM. This CDR3 contains 14 residues. Trimming cost V 5 bases and J 3 bases; bases outside gene matches: 7. The CDR3 protein is CASSGQVFLYEQYF. The DNA of the CDR3 is TGTGCCAGCAGTGGACAGGTGTTCCTCTACGAGCAGTACTTC.

V and J are TRBV7-9 and TRBJ2-7, with D perhaps TRBD2 (5 bases). V was shortened by 0 bases and J by 10 bases, with 13 bases between the two germline ends. CDR3 length: 13 amino acids. Germline loops: CDR1 SEHNR, CDR2 FQNEAQ (reference sequence). CDR3 DNA sequence: TGTGCCAGCAGCTTAGCTAACAACCGGGAACAGTACTTC. It encodes CASSLANNREQYF.

V gene TRBV27 combines with J gene TRBJ2-3, with 8 bases fitting TRBD1. This CDR3 spans 18 amino acids. In germline, CDR1 is MNHEY, CDR2 SMNVEV (reference sequence). The trim removed 4 bases at V and 6 bases at J, leaving 18 bases unmatched. The CDR3 loop reads CASSSTGPGGARMDTQYF. The CDR3 DNA follows: TGTGCCAGCAGTTCGACAGGACCAGGGGGCGCTAGAATGGATACGCAGTATTTT.

This clonotype was observed a handful of times. The V and J genes are TRBV29-1 and TRBJ2-5; 7 positions match TRBD2. The J segment lost 5 bases and the V segment lost 8 bases, leaving 8 bases of the junction unmatched. The CDR3 spans 12 residues. Germline V gene sequence: CDR1 SQVTM, CDR2 ANQGSEA. The CDR3 nucleotides read TGCAGCTTCCGGGGGACTATGGAGACCCAGTACTTC. This codes for CSFRGTMETQYF.

The sample holds many counts of this clonotype. This sequence joins TRBV4-2 and TRBJ2-7, with D uncertain. V lost 2 bases and J 3 bases, leaving 11 bases between the germline ends. The CDR3 runs to 14 residues. Germline-derived CDR1 and CDR2 are LGHNA and YNFKEQ. CDR3 sequence: CASSQSRRGYEQYF. The DNA of the CDR3 is TGTGCCAGCAGCCAATCTAGAAGAGGCTACGAGCAGTACTTC.

This clonotype has more than one count but fewer than ten. The rearrangement uses TRBV7-3 and TRBJ2-7; 8 bases are shared with TRBD2. The CDR3 has 16 residues. CDR1 is SGHTA and CDR2 is FQGTGA in the germline V gene. The V segment lost 4 bases and the J segment 0 bases; nucleotides outside the gene matches: 8. This chain's CDR3 is CASSSRTSGPSYEQYF. CDR3 DNA sequence: TGTGCCAGCAGCTCCCGAACTAGCGGTCCCTCCTACGAGCAGTACTTC.

The rearrangement uses TRBV29-1 and TRBJ2-2; D remains unclear. The CDR3 sequence is 13 residues long. V dropped 5 bases and J dropped 0 bases, with 7 bases sitting between them. Germline CDR1 is SQVTM and CDR2 is ANQGSEA. CDR3 residues: CSVKSSNTGELFF. The CDR3 region has the DNA TGCAGCGTTAAGTCGTCGAACACCGGGGAGCTGTTTTTT.

The chain links TRBV5-1 to TRBJ1-1; maybe TRBD1 (5 bases). Germline CDR1 SGHRS, CDR2 YFSETQ. V was clipped by 3 bases and J by 0 bases, with 21 bases between them. This CDR3 is built from 18 residues. The DNA of the CDR3 is TGCGCCAGCAGCTCCCAGACAGTGAGGGGTGGCATGAACACTGAAGCTTTCTTT. Amino acids: CASSSQTVRGGMNTEAFF. The variable domain in full, with the rest retrieved from reference TRBV5-1 and TRBJ1-1, is KAGVTQTPRYLIKTRGQQVTLSCSPISGHRSVSWYQQTPGQGLQFLFEYFSETQRNKGNFPGRFSGRQFSNSRSEMNVSTLELGDSALYLCASSSQTVRGGMNTEAFFGQGTRLTVV.

There are a few counts of this clonotype. The chain recombines TRBV9 with TRBJ2-1; 8 nucleotides line up with TRBD2. CDR3 length: 14 amino acids. The V gene's germline CDR1 is SGDLS and CDR2 YYNGEE. After removal of 0 bases from V and 5 bases from J, the junction contained 1 base not matched to a gene. The CDR3 DNA follows: TGTGCCAGCAGCGTAGCGGGAGGGAACAATGAGCAGTTCTTC. Amino acid sequence: CASSVAGGNNEQFF.